Here is one TCR beta chain with its context. Its antigen is still unknown. The data derive from a study of OX40 agonist ivuxolimab in advanced cancers. Study at large: Patients in the trial were receiving intravenous ivuxolimab every 2 weeks, at doses of 0.01 to 10 mg/kg. Hepatocellular carcinoma, melanoma, renal cell or head and neck cancer was diagnosed in the dose-escalation patients. At 75% to 90% male, the cohort had a mean age of about 60 years, ranging from about 23 to 79. Whole-study findings and limits: CD8+ T cells showed, on average, more clonal expansion than CD4+ cells.

V lost 2 bases to trimming and J lost 6 bases, with 8 bases between them. The CDR3 sequence is 13 residues long. Germline assignment: CDR1 SGHKS and CDR2 YYEKEE (reference sequence). Data came from immunoSEQ multiplex PCR; TCRdb stores just in-frame clones and leaves some out. The sample lists tens of thousands of clones; about 79% were seen once. The receptor's source is an adult with an advanced solid tumor such as melanoma, head and neck, liver or kidney cancer. The chain combines TRBV5-5 with TRBJ1-4, with TRBD1 as a possible D gene (5 bases). The specimen was CD4+ or CD8+ T cells sorted from blood, collected in a trial of the OX40 agonist ivuxolimab. CDR3 protein: CASSFTGDEKLFF. The DNA of the CDR3 is TGTGCCAGCAGCTTTACGGGGGATGAAAAACTGTTTTTT.